The 11 T cell receptor beta chains below were found in one sample sequenced in a study of blood T cell repertoires in COVID-19. The repertoire was sequenced with immunoSEQ multiplex PCR; TCRdb's copy has only in-frame clones and lacks some. Among over 150,000 clones listed, roughly 84% were seen once. The sequenced material came from peripheral blood. Source of these receptors: a man aged 40-49 years with acute or convalescent COVID-19.

J is TRBJ2-7 and V is TRBV28; 8 bases are a match to TRBD1. The CDR3 spans 15 residues. J lost 4 bases, V lost 4 bases, and 9 bases had no gene match. Germline-derived CDR1 and CDR2 are MDHEN and SYDVKM. The chain's CDR3 is CASSSTDRANYEQYF. As DNA, the CDR3 is TGTGCCAGCAGTTCCACGGACAGGGCGAATTACGAGCAGTACTTC.

The chain combines TRBV7-9 with TRBJ1-3; possible D gene TRBD1, 5 bases. Germline assignment: CDR1 SEHNR and CDR2 FQNEAQ (reference sequence). CDR3 length: 15 residues. Trimming stripped 5 bases from V and 4 bases from J, with 15 bases between. CDR3 nucleotide sequence: TGTGCCAGCAGCCATTCAGGGTTGGGAGGAAACACCATATATTTT. Its protein product is CASSHSGLGGNTIYF.

The chain employs TRBV4-1 and TRBJ2-5; 9 positions match TRBD2. Germline assignment: CDR1 MGHRA and CDR2 YSYEKL. This CDR3 contains 18 residues. V lost 0 bases to trimming and J lost 2 bases; unmatched junction nucleotides: 10. CDR3 region: CASSQDLAGWVNQETQYF. The CDR3 DNA reads TGCGCCAGCAGCCAAGACCTAGCGGGGTGGGTAAATCAAGAGACCCAGTACTTC.

The chain employs TRBV27 and TRBJ1-2, with 7 positions matching TRBD1. The ends lost 0 bases at V and 6 bases at J; junction bases unmatched: 4. This CDR3 region has 14 residues. Germline loops: CDR1 MNHEY, CDR2 SMNVEV (reference sequence). The CDR3, as DNA: TGTGCCAGCAGTTTATCGACAGGGTCCAATGGCTACACCTTC. Its protein is CASSLSTGSNGYTF.

The rearrangement joins TRBV29-1 to TRBJ2-1; 8 nucleotides match TRBD1. Germline V gene lookup returns CDR1 SQVTM and CDR2 ANQGSEA. The length of the CDR3 is 13 residues. The V and J ends lost 3 bases and 9 bases, in that order; junction bases with no gene match: 7. CDR3 DNA sequence: TGCAGCGTTGATTCGGACAGGGACGCTGAGCAGTTCTTC. This translates into CSVDSDRDAEQFF.

The genes are TRBV7-9 and TRBJ1-2; 9 nucleotides match TRBD1. With 5 bases clipped from V and 6 bases from J, the junction kept 4 bases outside the gene matches. The CDR3 length is 13 residues. Germline V lookup: CDR1 SEHNR, CDR2 FQNEAQ (reference sequence). The CDR3 region has the DNA TGTGCCAGCAGCCCCGGGACAGGGAATGGCTACACCTTC. Translating it yields CASSPGTGNGYTF.

V gene TRBV2 combines with J gene TRBJ2-4; D is unresolved. The ends were cut back, 7 bases at V and 8 bases at J, with 6 bases in the middle. From germline, CDR1 is SNHLY and CDR2 FYNNEI. The CDR3 contains 10 residues. CDR3 amino acids: CASMSDIQYF. DNA of the CDR3: TGTGCCAGCATGTCGGACATTCAGTACTTC.

V usage is TRBV7-6 and J usage is TRBJ2-4; D may be TRBD1 (5 bases). V was shortened by 2 bases and J by 3 bases, with 11 bases between the two germline ends. The germline V gene encodes CDR1 SGHVS and CDR2 FNYEAQ. CDR3 length equals 15 residues. The CDR3 here is CASSLQGAGKNIQYF. CDR3 sequence (DNA): TGTGCCAGCAGCTTACAAGGGGCTGGCAAAAACATTCAGTACTTC.

The rearrangement joins TRBV3-1 (or the pseudogene TRBV3-2) to TRBJ2-3, with no clear D. CDR3 length: 14 amino acids. Germline V gene sequence: CDR1 LGHDT, CDR2 YNNKEL (reference sequence). V was clipped by 3 bases and J by 2 bases, with 9 bases between them. DNA for the CDR3: TGTGCCAGCAGCCAGGGCTCCTACACAGATACGCAGTATTTT. This codes for CASSQGSYTDTQYF.

This sequence joins TRBV2 and TRBJ2-3; TRBD2 agrees at 9 bases. V lost 6 bases to trimming and J lost 1 base; unmatched junction nucleotides: 5. Germline loops: CDR1 SNHLY, CDR2 FYNNEI. The CDR3 loop spans 15 amino acids. The CDR3 bases are TGTGCCAGCAGCAACGAGCGGGGGGGCACAGATACGCAGTATTTT. Its translation: CASSNERGGTDTQYF.

This chain links TRBV19 with TRBJ1-4; D call uncertain. The CDR3 is 17 amino acids. Germline lookup yields CDR1 LNHDA and CDR2 SQIVND (reference sequence). V was clipped by 2 bases and J by 2 bases, with 15 bases between them. CDR3 residues: CASSILDWRRTNEKLFF. The DNA of the CDR3 is TGTGCCAGTAGTATACTGGACTGGAGGAGGACTAATGAAAAACTGTTTTTT. Using reference TRBV19 and TRBJ1-4 for the parts outside the CDR3, the full variable domain is DGGITQSPKYLFRKEGQNVTLSCEQNLNHDAMYWYRQDPGQGLRLIYYSQIVNDFQKGDIAEGYSVSREKKESFPLTVTSAQKNPTAFYLCASSILDWRRTNEKLFFGSGTQLSVL.